These 8 T cell receptor beta chains originate from one sample sequenced in a study of PD-1 blockade in mismatch repair-deficient tumors. TCRdb's table, derived via immunoSEQ multiplex PCR, lists solely in-frame clones and lacks some. The sample carries 40,000 to 65,000 clones, over 75% recorded once. The sequencing used peripheral blood, collected less than 21 weeks after starting pembrolizumab. The receptors originated from an adult with mismatch repair-deficient cancer.

This clone was recorded a few times. J is TRBJ2-1 and V is TRBV7-9; 10 bases are a match to TRBD2. Trimming removed 3 bases from V and 6 bases from J; junction bases left unmatched: 5. The CDR3 runs 15 residues. Germline V lookup: CDR1 SEHNR, CDR2 FQNEAQ (reference sequence). This CDR3 is CASSFLAGEINEQFF. The CDR3 DNA reads as TGTGCCAGCAGCTTCCTAGCGGGAGAGATCAATGAGCAGTTCTTC.

The CDR3: CASSMRQGVYNEQFF. In DNA form, the CDR3 reads TGTGCCAGTAGTATGCGGCAGGGAGTATACAATGAGCAGTTCTTC. The chain carries TRBV19 and TRBJ2-1; D may match TRBD1 or TRBD2 (5 bases each). The germline gives CDR1 LNHDA, CDR2 SQIVND (reference sequence). V was cut by 3 bases and J by 4 bases, with 13 bases left in between. The CDR3 has 15 amino acids.

The chain links TRBV12-5 to TRBJ2-7; D call uncertain. The CDR3 is made up of 12 amino acids. The V gene lost 0 bases and the J gene lost 2 bases, with 2 bases spanning the gap. Germline V gene sequence: CDR1 LGHNT, CDR2 FRNRAP. The CDR3 nucleotides are TGTGCTAGTGGTTTGGTACCCTACGAGCAGTACTTC. This sequence encodes CASGLVPYEQYF.

The gene calls are TRBV14 and TRBJ2-3; D unresolved. The V and J ends lost 4 bases and 4 bases respectively, with 9 bases between them. CDR1 and CDR2 from the germline V gene are SGHDN and FVKESK. The length of the CDR3 is 13 residues. CDR3 nucleotides: TGTGCCAGCAGCCCTTTCTCTCCAGATACGCAGTATTTT. Encoded protein: CASSPFSPDTQYF.

This chain connects TRBV14 to TRBJ2-5; tentatively, D is TRBD1 or TRBD2 (7 bases each). V shed 4 bases and J shed 5 bases, with 17 bases lying between them. CDR3 size: 15 residues. Looked up from germline, CDR1 is SGHDN and CDR2 is FVKESK. In nucleotides, the CDR3 is TGTGCCAGCAGCCCATCTTGGGGAGGGGGCGAGACCCAGTACTTC. Translation: CASSPSWGGGETQYF.

The chain employs TRBV7-6 and TRBJ2-2; D ambiguous. CDR3 length equals 13 residues. The V and J ends lost 8 bases and 4 bases respectively, with 11 bases between them. Germline-derived CDR1 and CDR2 are SGHVS and FNYEAQ. DNA for the CDR3: TGTGCCAGCGGCTGGGAAGGCACCGGGGAGCTGTTTTTT. It translates to CASGWEGTGELFF.

The chain links TRBV11-3 to TRBJ1-1; D not certain. This CDR3 region has 13 residues. Looked up from germline, CDR1 is SGHNT and CDR2 is YENEEA. V was trimmed by 0 bases and J by 5 bases, leaving 7 bases between them. Written as DNA, the CDR3 is TGTGCCAGCAGCTTAGAAGGGAATACTGAAGCTTTCTTT. Its translation is CASSLEGNTEAFF.

The chain joins TRBV28 to TRBJ2-7; 9 positions match TRBD1. The V gene end was trimmed by 3 bases and the J gene end by 6 bases; junction bases not matched to a gene: 9. CDR1 is MDHEN, CDR2 SYDVKM, per germline. The CDR3 spans 15 residues. In nucleotides, the CDR3 is TGTGCCAGCAGTTTGGCACAGGGGGCTTACGGCGAGCAGTACTTC. This codes for CASSLAQGAYGEQYF.